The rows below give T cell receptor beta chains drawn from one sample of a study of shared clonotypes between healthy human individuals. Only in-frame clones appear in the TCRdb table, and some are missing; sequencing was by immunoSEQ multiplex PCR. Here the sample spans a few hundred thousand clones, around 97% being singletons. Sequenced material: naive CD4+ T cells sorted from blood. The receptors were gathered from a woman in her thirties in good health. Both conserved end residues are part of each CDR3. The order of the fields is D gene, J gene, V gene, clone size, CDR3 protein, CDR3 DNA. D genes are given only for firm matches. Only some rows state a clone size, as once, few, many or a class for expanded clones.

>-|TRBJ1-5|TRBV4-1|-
CASSQDPYSNQPQHF
TGCGCCAGCAGCCAAGACCCCTATAGCAATCAGCCCCAGCATTTT
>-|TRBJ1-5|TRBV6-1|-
CASGQGPYSNQPQHF
TGTGCCAGCGGTCAGGGACCTTATAGCAATCAGCCCCAGCATTTT
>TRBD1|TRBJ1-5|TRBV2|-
CASSRQGADQPQHF
TGTGCCAGCAGCCGACAGGGGGCGGATCAGCCCCAGCATTTT
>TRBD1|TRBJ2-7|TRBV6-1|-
CASARDRIYEQYF
TGTGCCAGCGCTAGGGACAGAATTTACGAGCAGTACTTC
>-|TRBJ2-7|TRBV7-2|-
CASSLDGQGWSYEQYF
TGTGCCAGCAGCTTAGATGGCCAGGGGTGGTCCTACGAGCAGTACTTC
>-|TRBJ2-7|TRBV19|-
CASSPVVSYEQYF
TGTGCCAGTAGCCCAGTTGTCTCCTACGAGCAGTACTTC
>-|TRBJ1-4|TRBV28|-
CASSSGQKLFF
TGTGCCAGCAGTTCCGGCCAAAAACTGTTTTTT
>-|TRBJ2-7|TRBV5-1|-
CASSLMDGYEQYF
TGCGCCAGCAGCTTGATGGATGGTTACGAGCAGTACTTC
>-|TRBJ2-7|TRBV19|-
CASNSQGSDEQYF
TGTGCCAGTAACTCGCAGGGAAGTGACGAGCAGTACTTC
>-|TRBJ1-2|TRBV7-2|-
CASSKGGNYGYTF
TGTGCCAGCAGCAAAGGGGGGAACTATGGCTACACCTTC
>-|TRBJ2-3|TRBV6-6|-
CASSSRTERARTQYF
TGTGCCAGCAGTTCCCGGACAGAGCGCGCCAGGACGCAGTATTTT
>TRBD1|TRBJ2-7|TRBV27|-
CASSPGQGFGEQYF
TGTGCCAGCAGCCCGGGACAGGGGTTCGGCGAGCAGTACTTC
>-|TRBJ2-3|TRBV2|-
CASSALPGVQGDTQYF
TGTGCCAGCAGTGCCCTTCCCGGAGTTCAAGGAGATACGCAGTATTTT
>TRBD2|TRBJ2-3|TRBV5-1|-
CASSYGGGGTDTQYF
TGCGCCAGCAGCTATGGGGGAGGGGGCACAGATACGCAGTATTTT
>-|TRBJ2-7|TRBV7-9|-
CASTLTLGEQYF
TGTGCCAGCACCCTTACTCTTGGCGAGCAGTACTTC
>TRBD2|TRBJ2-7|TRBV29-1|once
CSVEEGLGSSYEQYF
TGCAGCGTTGAAGAGGGACTAGGAAGCTCCTACGAGCAGTACTTC
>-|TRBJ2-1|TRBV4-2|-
CASSHTQTRVSYNEQFF
TGTGCCAGCAGCCACACCCAGACTCGGGTCTCCTACAATGAGCAGTTCTTC